The present T cell receptor beta chain was sequenced within a study of blood T cell repertoires in COVID-19. Whole-study context: Sites across the United States, Italy and Spain contributed samples from acute and convalescent COVID-19. PBMCs, B-cell-depleted T cells, or T cells were the source of the cDNA or gDNA that made up the material.

Participants, roughly 18 to 100 years old, spanned fewer than 30 US areas. Sequencing was performed with immunoSEQ multiplex PCR; in TCRdb, only in-frame clones are kept and a portion is missing. Found here are 290,000 or so clones, 90% of them singletons; the top ten hold around 4.5%. The TCR comes from a woman in her late teens or twenties with acute COVID-19. Sequencing input: PBMCs or T cells enriched from blood (not recorded which).

In nucleotides, the CDR3 is TGCAGCGCCCCTACGGGAGGCGGTGGAGAGACCCAGTACTTC. As protein: CSAPTGGGGETQYF. The V call is TRBV29-1, the J call TRBJ2-5; 7 bases line up with TRBD2. This CDR3 is 14 amino acids long. V lost 7 bases, J lost 4 bases, and 12 bases stayed unmatched. Looked up from germline, CDR1 is SQVTM and CDR2 is ANQGSEA.